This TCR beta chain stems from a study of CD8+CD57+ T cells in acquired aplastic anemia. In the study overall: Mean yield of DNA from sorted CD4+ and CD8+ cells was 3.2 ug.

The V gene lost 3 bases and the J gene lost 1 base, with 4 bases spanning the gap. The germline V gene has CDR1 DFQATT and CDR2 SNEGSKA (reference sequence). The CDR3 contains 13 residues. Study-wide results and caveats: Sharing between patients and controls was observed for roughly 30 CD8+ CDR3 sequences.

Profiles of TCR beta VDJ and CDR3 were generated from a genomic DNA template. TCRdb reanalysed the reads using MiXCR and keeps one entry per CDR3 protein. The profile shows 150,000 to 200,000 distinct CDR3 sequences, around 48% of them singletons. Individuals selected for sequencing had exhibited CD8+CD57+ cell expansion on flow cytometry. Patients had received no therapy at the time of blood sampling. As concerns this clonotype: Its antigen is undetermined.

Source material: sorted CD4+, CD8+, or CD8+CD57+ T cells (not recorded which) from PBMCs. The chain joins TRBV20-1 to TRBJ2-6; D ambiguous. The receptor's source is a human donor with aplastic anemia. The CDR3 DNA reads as TGCAGTGCTAGTGGGTCTGGGGCCAACGTCCTGACTTTC. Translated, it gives CSASGSGANVLTF.